Shown below are 9 T cell receptor beta chains from a single sample sequenced in a study of Ad26.COV2.S vaccination and SARS-CoV-2 variants. Treatment in this sample: about 20 received Ad26.COV2.S at low or high dose, single or two shots; 5 received placebo; per-sample allocation not given. Sample collection was performed on day 63 after the first vaccine or placebo injection. Generated by immunoSEQ multiplex PCR, the TCRdb table keeps only in-frame clones and is missing some. The sample has fewer than 600,000 clones, around 89% seen once. Sequenced material: peripheral blood, taken in a trial of Ad26.COV2.S vaccine versus placebo. Every receptor here comes from a person between 18 and 65 years old who received the Ad26.COV2.S COVID-19 vaccine or a placebo.

This clone was observed a handful of times. This chain links TRBV6-1 with TRBJ2-7; 9 nucleotides align to TRBD1. CDR1 and CDR2 from the germline V gene are MNHNS and SASEGT. This CDR3 contains 16 residues. V was clipped by 2 bases and J by 2 bases; unmatched bases: 7. CDR3 coding DNA: TGTGCCAGCAGTGAATATGGGACAGGGAACCCCTACGAGCAGTACTTC. It translates to CASSEYGTGNPYEQYF.

The V call is TRBV18, the J call TRBJ2-3; D uncertain. This CDR3 is 14 amino acids long. Deletions cut 2 bases from V and 2 bases from J, with 8 bases between. Germline lookup yields CDR1 KGHSH and CDR2 LQKENI. CDR3 sequence (DNA): TGTGCCAGCTCACCAGAGACTTCCACAGATACGCAGTATTTT. The encoded protein is CASSPETSTDTQYF.

This chain connects TRBV5-5 to TRBJ1-2, with D perhaps TRBD1 (6 bases). V lost 2 bases and J lost 4, with 12 bases in between. The CDR3 spans 14 residues. Germline CDR1 is SGHKS and CDR2 is YYEKEE (reference sequence). The CDR3 loop reads CASSFLQGFYGYTF. The CDR3 coding sequence is TGTGCCAGCAGCTTCCTACAGGGTTTCTATGGCTACACCTTC. Looking up the rest from reference TRBV5-5 and TRBJ1-2 gives the full variable domain: DAGVTQSPTHLIKTRGQQVTLRCSPISGHKSVSWYQQVLGQGPQFIFQYYEKEERGRGNFPDRFSARQFPNYSSELNVNALLLGDSALYLCASSFLQGFYGYTFGSGTRLTVV.

CDR3 region: CASSLGVAGTTEAFF. The CDR3 DNA reads as TGTGCCAGCAGTTTGGGGGTAGCGGGGACCACTGAAGCTTTCTTT. The chain is built from TRBV28 and TRBJ1-1, with a possible D match to TRBD1 (5 bases). The V gene lost 3 bases and the J gene lost 4 bases, with 15 bases spanning the gap. The CDR3 length is 15 residues. Looked up from germline, CDR1 is MDHEN and CDR2 is SYDVKM.

In this sample, this clone turned up a few times. The chain links TRBV5-4 to TRBJ2-7; D is ambiguous. V lost 1 base and J 3 bases, leaving 14 bases between the germline ends. The CDR3 is 15 amino acids. CDR1 is SGHNT, CDR2 YYREEE, per germline (reference sequence). The CDR3 reads CASSLNRMPDYEQYF. The CDR3 DNA reads TGTGCCAGCAGCTTGAATAGGATGCCGGACTACGAGCAGTACTTC.

The chain carries TRBV5-8 and TRBJ2-7, with D unclear. V was shortened by 3 bases and J by 4 bases, with 2 bases between the two germline ends. Germline CDR1 SGHTS, CDR2 YDEGEE. This CDR3 comprises 10 residues. The CDR3, as DNA: TGTGCCAGCAGCTCATACGAGCAGTACTTC. This encodes CASSSYEQYF.

V gene TRBV20-1 combines with J gene TRBJ2-1; D is ambiguous. The germline V gene encodes CDR1 DFQATT and CDR2 SNEGSKA (reference sequence). This CDR3 spans 11 amino acids. Trimming removed 5 bases at V and 4 bases at J, with 6 bases between. In nucleotides, the CDR3 is TGCAGTGCTCCTCCGTACAATGAGCAGTTCTTC. This sequence encodes CSAPPYNEQFF.

The CDR3 here is CASSFGGLLKETQYF. The CDR3 DNA follows: TGTGCCAGCAGCTTCGGAGGGCTCCTTAAAGAGACCCAGTACTTC. This rearrangement joins TRBV7-9 to TRBJ2-5, with D possibly TRBD2 on 6 matching bases. This CDR3 has 15 amino acids. CDR1 and CDR2 from the germline V gene are SEHNR and FQNEAQ (reference sequence). With 3 bases removed from V and 3 bases from J, the gap between germline ends came to 14 bases.

This clone was recorded a few times. The rearrangement uses TRBV13 and TRBJ2-7; 11 positions agree with TRBD1. In germline, CDR1 is PRHDT, CDR2 FYEKMQ (reference sequence). The J segment lost 5 bases and the V segment lost 5 bases, leaving 20 bases of the junction unmatched. The CDR3 has 19 amino acids. DNA for the CDR3: TGTGCCAGCAGCCCCCCCCGTTCGGACCCGGGACAGGGGGGCCACGAGCAGTACTTC. It encodes CASSPPRSDPGQGGHEQYF. Full variable domain (missing parts from reference TRBV13 and TRBJ2-7): AAGVIQSPRHLIKEKRETATLKCYPIPRHDTVYWYQQGPGQDPQFLISFYEKMQSDKGSIPDRFSAQQFSDYHSELNMSSLELGDSALYFCASSPPRSDPGQGGHEQYFGPGTRLTVT.